The rows below give T cell receptor beta chains drawn from one sample of a study of shared clonotypes between healthy human individuals. Sequenced by immunoSEQ multiplex PCR; TCRdb stores in-frame clones only, minus some. The repertoire consists of 1,500,000 or so clones, with 96% occurring once and the leading ten covering approximately 1%. What was sequenced was naive CD4+ T cells sorted from blood. The receptors originated from a man aged 25 to 40 in good health. Each CDR3 is given with its conserved first and last residue. D genes are given only for firm matches. The listing skips clone size in some rows; elsewhere it reads once, few, many or a size class.

d_call j_call v_call clone_size cdr3_aa cdr3_nt
TRBD1 TRBJ2-5 TRBV10-3 - CAISTTDRVQETQYF TGTGCCATCAGTACAACTGACAGGGTCCAAGAGACCCAGTACTTC
- TRBJ2-1 TRBV11-2 few CASSWNWRGQEQFF TGTGCCAGCAGCTGGAACTGGAGGGGGCAGGAGCAGTTCTTC
- TRBJ2-3 TRBV4-2 - CASSQHRTSTDTQYF TGTGCCAGCAGCCAACATCGGACTAGCACAGATACGCAGTATTTT
- TRBJ2-1 TRBV7-2 once CASSLQAGSYNEQFF TGTGCCAGCAGCTTACAGGCTGGATCCTACAATGAGCAGTTCTTC
- TRBJ1-1 TRBV28 - CASSTPGTEAFF TGTGCCAGCAGTACCCCAGGGACTGAAGCTTTCTTT
- TRBJ2-7 TRBV11-2 - CACRGGTYEQYF TGTGCCTGCCGAGGGGGTACCTACGAGCAGTACTTC
- TRBJ1-2 TRBV4-1 - CASSQVLTVYGYTF TGCGCCAGCAGCCAAGTTCTGACGGTCTATGGCTACACCTTC
- TRBJ2-6 TRBV18 - CASREGGSGANVLTF TGTGCCAGCCGAGAGGGGGGCTCTGGGGCCAACGTCCTGACTTTC
TRBD1 TRBJ1-1 TRBV28 - CASSFRNRGKNTEAFF TGTGCCAGCAGTTTTCGCAACAGGGGGAAGAACACTGAAGCTTTCTTT
TRBD1 TRBJ1-2 TRBV28 - CASSRPGQALLNYGYTF TGTGCCAGCAGTAGACCCGGACAGGCCCTTTTAAACTATGGCTACACCTTC
- TRBJ2-7 TRBV28 once CASSRYMTPGHPYEQYF TGTGCCAGCAGTCGGTATATGACACCGGGGCACCCCTACGAGCAGTACTTC
- TRBJ2-7 TRBV15 - CATSRDLFNEQYF TGTGCCACCAGCAGAGATCTCTTCAACGAGCAGTACTTC
- TRBJ2-2 TRBV9 - CASSVGSRGRMTGELFF TGTGCCAGCAGCGTAGGGAGTCGCGGACGGATGACCGGGGAGCTGTTTTTT
- TRBJ2-6 TRBV18 - CASSLLGHLTF TGTGCCAGCTCACTACTCGGACATCTGACTTTC
- TRBJ2-2 TRBV9 - CASSVDLGSTGELFF TGTGCCAGCAGCGTAGACCTTGGGTCCACCGGGGAGCTGTTTTTT
- TRBJ2-5 TRBV25-1 once CASSLTVQETQYF TGTGCCAGCAGCCTAACAGTCCAAGAGACCCAGTACTTC
- TRBJ2-5 TRBV5-8 - CASREPATRGETQYF TGTGCCAGCAGAGAGCCGGCCACCCGGGGAGAGACCCAGTACTTC
- TRBJ2-7 TRBV18 - CASSPLTPSYEQYF TGTGCCAGCTCACCCCTGACACCGAGCTACGAGCAGTACTTC
- TRBJ1-1 TRBV18 - CASSPNRAGDAEAFF TGTGCCAGCTCACCTAACAGGGCAGGGGACGCTGAAGCTTTCTTT
- TRBJ2-7 TRBV6-6 - CASRNPRRPGGDEQYF TGTGCCAGCAGGAATCCCCGGCGACCAGGTGGTGACGAGCAGTACTTC
- TRBJ2-7 TRBV11-1 - CASSPFARPYEQYF TGTGCCAGCAGCCCCTTCGCACGTCCCTACGAGCAGTACTTC
TRBD2 TRBJ2-1 TRBV6-1 - CASSEAGRGSYNEQFF TGTGCCAGCAGTGAAGCTGGGAGGGGCTCCTACAATGAGCAGTTCTTC
- TRBJ2-7 TRBV15 - CATGRGGVSYEQYF TGTGCCACCGGCCGAGGCGGGGTATCCTACGAGCAGTACTTC
- TRBJ2-3 TRBV5-5 - CATTSVRGITDTQYF TGTGCCACAACGTCGGTGAGGGGTATTACAGATACGCAGTATTTT
- TRBJ2-4 TRBV25-1 - CASSPGNIQYF TGTGCCAGCAGTCCAGGGAACATTCAGTACTTC
TRBD2 TRBJ2-1 TRBV11-3 - CASSLSPSGLPYNEQFF TGTGCCAGCAGCCTGAGTCCTAGCGGCCTTCCCTACAATGAGCAGTTCTTC
TRBD2 TRBJ2-3 TRBV14 - CASSQRLAGDTDTQYF TGTGCCAGCAGCCAAAGACTAGCGGGGGACACAGATACGCAGTATTTT
TRBD2 TRBJ2-1 TRBV19 - CASWGENSGLAGGHVYNEQFF TGTGCCAGCTGGGGGGAAAACTCCGGACTAGCGGGAGGACACGTTTACAATGAGCAGTTCTTC
TRBD2 TRBJ2-7 TRBV29-1 - CSVALLAGGPYEQYF TGCAGCGTTGCCTTACTAGCGGGAGGGCCCTACGAGCAGTACTTC
- TRBJ2-5 TRBV11-2 - CASSLDRRGPETQYF TGTGCCAGCAGCTTAGATAGGAGAGGCCCAGAGACCCAGTACTTC
- TRBJ2-7 TRBV9 - CASTKGGLYEQYF TGTGCCAGCACCAAGGGGGGGCTCTACGAGCAGTACTTC
TRBD2 TRBJ2-2 TRBV9 - CASSGSNTGELFF TGTGCCAGTAGCGGGAGCAACACCGGGGAGCTGTTTTTT
TRBD2 TRBJ2-1 TRBV19 once CASSIGGVAGSSYNEQFF TGTGCCAGTAGTATAGGAGGGGTAGCGGGGAGCTCCTACAATGAGCAGTTCTTC
- TRBJ1-1 TRBV11-2 - CASSLDPGNTEAFF TGTGCCAGCAGCTTAGATCCCGGAAACACTGAAGCTTTCTTT
- TRBJ1-1 TRBV29-1 - CSVERRLNTEAFF TGCAGCGTTGAAAGGCGCCTGAACACTGAAGCTTTCTTT
TRBD2 TRBJ2-5 TRBV5-1 - CASSPGLAGSETQYF TGCGCCAGCAGCCCGGGACTAGCGGGATCGGAGACCCAGTACTTC
TRBD1 TRBJ1-4 TRBV7-2 - CASSLEGAGKLFF TGTGCCAGCAGCCTGGAGGGGGCCGGAAAACTGTTTTTT
- TRBJ2-7 TRBV27 - CASSSYSEYEQYF TGTGCCAGCAGTTCCTACTCAGAATACGAGCAGTACTTC
TRBD1 TRBJ1-5 TRBV6-1 - CASRDRGFDQPQHF TGTGCCAGCAGAGACAGGGGTTTCGATCAGCCCCAGCATTTT
TRBD2 TRBJ2-5 TRBV5-1 - CASSPGGRTQETQYF TGCGCCAGCAGCCCGGGGGGGAGGACACAAGAGACCCAGTACTTC
TRBD1 TRBJ1-2 TRBV28 - CASSLTGTGVGYTF TGTGCCAGCAGTTTGACTGGGACAGGGGTAGGCTACACCTTC
TRBD1 TRBJ2-7 TRBV19 once CATTPGTGTSYEQYF TGTGCCACCACCCCCGGGACAGGGACCTCCTACGAGCAGTACTTC
- TRBJ2-7 TRBV9 - CASSATLAPGVEQYF TGTGCCAGCAGCGCCACCCTAGCGCCCGGAGTCGAGCAGTACTTC
TRBD2 TRBJ2-1 TRBV11-2 - CASSRSSGSIPSSYNEQFF TGTGCCAGCAGCCGCTCTAGCGGGAGTATCCCAAGCTCCTACAATGAGCAGTTCTTC
TRBD2 TRBJ2-7 TRBV5-5 - CASRSGTTSYEQYF TGTGCCAGCCGTTCCGGGACTACGTCCTACGAGCAGTACTTC
- TRBJ1-3 TRBV9 - CASSPAGGRFSSGNTIYF TGTGCCAGCAGCCCTGCGGGGGGGCGCTTTAGCTCTGGAAACACCATATATTTT
- TRBJ2-7 TRBV7-2 - CASSLAWTAYEQYF TGTGCCAGCAGCTTAGCATGGACGGCCTACGAGCAGTACTTC
- TRBJ2-1 TRBV5-6 - CASSLVSDQNNEQFF TGTGCCAGCAGCTTGGTTTCGGACCAAAACAATGAGCAGTTCTTC
TRBD1 TRBJ2-7 TRBV19 few CASSTLRGPYEQYF TGTGCCAGTAGTACCCTCAGGGGGCCTTACGAGCAGTACTTC
- TRBJ2-3 TRBV6-1 - CASSSPISWDDTQYF TGTGCCAGCAGTTCACCGATATCTTGGGACGATACGCAGTATTTT